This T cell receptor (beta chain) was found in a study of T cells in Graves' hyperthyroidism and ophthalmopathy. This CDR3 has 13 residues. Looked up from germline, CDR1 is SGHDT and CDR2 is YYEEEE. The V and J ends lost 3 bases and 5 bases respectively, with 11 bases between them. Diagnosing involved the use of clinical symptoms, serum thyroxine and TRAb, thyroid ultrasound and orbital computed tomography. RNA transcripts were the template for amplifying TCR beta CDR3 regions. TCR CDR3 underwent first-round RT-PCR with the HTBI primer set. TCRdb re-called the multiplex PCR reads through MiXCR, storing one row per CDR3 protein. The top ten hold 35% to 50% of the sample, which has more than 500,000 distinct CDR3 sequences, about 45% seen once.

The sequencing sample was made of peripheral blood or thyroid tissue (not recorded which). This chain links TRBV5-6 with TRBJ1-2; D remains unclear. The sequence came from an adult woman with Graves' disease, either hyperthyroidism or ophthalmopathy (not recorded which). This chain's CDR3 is CASSWRWEYGYTF. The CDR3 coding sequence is TGTGCCAGCAGCTGGAGGTGGGAGTATGGCTACACCTTC.